This TCR beta chain was sequenced during a study of T cells after yellow fever vaccination. V gave up 3 bases and J gave up 7 bases; unmatched junction bases: 6. CDR1 SGHTA and CDR2 FQGNSA come from the germline V gene. The CDR3 is 14 residues long. TCRdb called the 5' RACE reads again in MiXCR, with one record for every CDR3 protein. The sample shows 170,000 or so distinct CDR3 sequences, roughly 6.2% of them seen only once. This chain uses TRBV7-2 with TRBJ1-5; 7 bases agree with TRBD1. The sequence was collected from a man aged 18 to 29 who received the YFV17D yellow fever vaccine. Here the sequenced sample was CD4+ T cells sorted from PBMCs, taken on the day of the first yellow fever vaccination. CDR3 protein: CASSLNRGGQPQHF. DNA of the CDR3: TGTGCCAGCAGCTTGAACAGGGGAGGCCAGCCCCAGCATTTT. The whole variable domain, filled in from reference TRBV7-2 and TRBJ1-5, reads GAGVSQSPSNKVTEKGKDVELRCDPISGHTALYWYRQSLGQGLEFLIYFQGNSAPDKSGLPSDRFSAERTGGSVSTLTIQRTQQEDSAVYLCASSLNRGGQPQHFGDGTRLSIL.